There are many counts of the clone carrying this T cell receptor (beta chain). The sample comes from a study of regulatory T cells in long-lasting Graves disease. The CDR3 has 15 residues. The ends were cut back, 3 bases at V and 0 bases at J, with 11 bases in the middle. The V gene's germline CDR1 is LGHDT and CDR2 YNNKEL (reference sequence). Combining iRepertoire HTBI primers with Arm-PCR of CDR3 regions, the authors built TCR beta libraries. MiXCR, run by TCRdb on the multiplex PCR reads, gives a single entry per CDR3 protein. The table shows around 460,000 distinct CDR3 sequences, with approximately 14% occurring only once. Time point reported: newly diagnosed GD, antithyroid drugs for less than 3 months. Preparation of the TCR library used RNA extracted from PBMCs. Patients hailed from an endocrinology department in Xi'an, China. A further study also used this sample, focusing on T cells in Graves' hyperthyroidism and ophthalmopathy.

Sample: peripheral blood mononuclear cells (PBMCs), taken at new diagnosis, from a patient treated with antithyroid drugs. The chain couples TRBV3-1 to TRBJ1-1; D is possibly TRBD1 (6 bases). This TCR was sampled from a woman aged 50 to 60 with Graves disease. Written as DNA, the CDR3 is TGTGCCAGCAGCCAGGCGGGGACAATGAACACTGAAGCTTTCTTT. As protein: CASSQAGTMNTEAFF.